This T cell receptor beta chain appears in the sequencing data of a study of response to subunit inactivated influenza vaccine. This clonotype was counted only a few times. Its antigen is as yet unknown. Study conclusions and caveats: New T cells are recruited in small numbers by each seasonal influenza vaccination, according to the authors' suggestion.

TCRdb itself ran the RT-PCR reads through MiXCR, one entry per CDR3 protein. The sample lists approximately 530,000 distinct CDR3 sequences, 7.5% to 8.5% occurring once. The CDR3 has 15 amino acids. The germline V gene has CDR1 SGHRS and CDR2 YFSETQ. Unmatched junction bases numbered 6, after V lost 0 bases and J lost 8 bases. The genes are TRBV5-1 and TRBJ2-4, with 9 bases aligning to TRBD1. This receptor was obtained from a man aged 50 to 75 who received an inactivated influenza vaccine. This material consisted of PBMCs from blood, taken less than 25 months after vaccination. The CDR3 sequence: CASSLAGTGRDIQYF. CDR3 DNA: TGCGCCAGCAGCTTGGCCGGGACAGGGCGGGACATTCAGTACTTC. Supplemented by reference TRBV5-1 and TRBJ2-4, the full variable domain reads KAGVTQTPRYLIKTRGQQVTLSCSPISGHRSVSWYQQTPGQGLQFLFEYFSETQRNKGNFPGRFSGRQFSNSRSEMNVSTLELGDSALYLCASSLAGTGRDIQYFGAGTRLSVL.